What follows are 24 T cell receptor beta chains derived from one specimen sequenced in a study of identifying expanded T cells in peripheral blood. The protocol was immunoSEQ multiplex PCR, while the TCRdb copy is restricted to in-frame clones and leaves out a portion. The sample has nearly 60,000 clones, about nine tenths seen once. What was sequenced was blood. These receptors were obtained from a person between 18 and 69 years old in good health.

The chain recombines TRBV29-1 with TRBJ1-2; D remains unclear. The CDR3 loop spans 12 amino acids. V was cut by 3 bases and J by 6 bases, with 11 bases left in between. The germline V gene has CDR1 SQVTM and CDR2 ANQGSEA. The CDR3 is CSVDQGSDGYTF. CDR3 in DNA: TGCAGCGTTGATCAAGGGTCGGATGGCTACACCTTC.

V gene TRBV19 combines with J gene TRBJ2-7; D may be TRBD1 or TRBD2 (6 bases each). Germline V gene lookup returns CDR1 LNHDA and CDR2 SQIVND (reference sequence). This CDR3 spans 13 amino acids. V gave up 3 bases and J gave up 3 bases, with 9 bases separating them. DNA for the CDR3: TGTGCCAGTAGTATGGGGGGCGACTACGAGCAGTACTTC. Residues: CASSMGGDYEQYF. The full variable domain, rest sourced from reference TRBV19 and TRBJ2-7, is DGGITQSPKYLFRKEGQNVTLSCEQNLNHDAMYWYRQDPGQGLRLIYYSQIVNDFQKGDIAEGYSVSREKKESFPLTVTSAQKNPTAFYLCASSMGGDYEQYFGPGTRLTVT.

This rearrangement joins TRBV7-2 to TRBJ2-3; D might be TRBD2 (5 bases). This CDR3 has 16 residues. Germline V gives CDR1 SGHTA, CDR2 FQGNSA. Trimming removed 5 bases from V and 0 bases from J, with 15 bases in between. Here the CDR3 DNA reads TGTGCCAGCAGCAAAGATGTCGGACTTAGCACAGATACGCAGTATTTT. This codes for CASSKDVGLSTDTQYF.

This chain joins TRBV10-3 and TRBJ1-1, with a weak D call TRBD1 (5 bases). V lost 0 bases and J 5 bases, leaving 13 bases between the germline ends. Per germline, CDR1 ENHRY and CDR2 SYGVKD. The length of the CDR3 is 15 residues. In DNA, the CDR3 is TGTGCCATCAGTGAGTCGGGGACGGGGGGGACTGAAGCTTTCTTT. It specifies CAISESGTGGTEAFF.

V usage is TRBV6-1 and J usage is TRBJ2-7; 7 bases agree with TRBD1. Germline CDR1 and CDR2: MNHNS and SASEGT. V was pared by 4 bases and J by 2 bases, with 14 bases of the junction left unmatched. The CDR3 length is 17 residues. The CDR3 sequence: CASSAPRQGTQTYEQYF. The CDR3 nucleotides read TGTGCCAGCAGTGCCCCAAGACAGGGTACGCAGACCTACGAGCAGTACTTC.

V gene TRBV10-3 combines with J gene TRBJ1-2; maybe TRBD1 (5 bases). Trimming stripped 1 base from V and 7 bases from J, with 13 bases between. CDR3 size: 14 residues. Germline V lookup: CDR1 ENHRY, CDR2 SYGVKD. DNA of the CDR3: TGTGCCATCAGTGAGTATTCCGGGACGTTTGGCTACACCTTC. As protein: CAISEYSGTFGYTF.

The V call is TRBV10-3, the J call TRBJ1-1; a weak D match, TRBD1 (5 bases). This CDR3 is built from 16 residues. Germline V gene sequence: CDR1 ENHRY, CDR2 SYGVKD. V was cut by 0 bases and J by 6 bases, with 17 bases left in between. Here the CDR3 reads CAISESGGTREAEAFF. DNA for the CDR3: TGTGCCATCAGTGAGTCTGGGGGGACCCGTGAGGCTGAAGCTTTCTTT.

This rearrangement joins TRBV5-1 to TRBJ2-1; weak D call: TRBD1 (6 bases). This CDR3 is built from 14 residues. V gave up 5 bases and J gave up 5 bases, with 14 bases separating them. From germline, CDR1 is SGHRS and CDR2 YFSETQ. CDR3 DNA: TGCGCCAGCAGTCCGCAGGGGCGGAACAATGAGCAGTTCTTC. This codes for CASSPQGRNNEQFF.

This chain joins TRBV28 and TRBJ1-4; D call uncertain. CDR1 is MDHEN, CDR2 SYDVKM, per germline. The CDR3 length is 14 residues. The V gene lost 5 bases and the J gene lost 1 base, with 8 bases spanning the gap. The CDR3 region is CASSPSVTNEKLFF. CDR3 coding DNA: TGTGCCAGCAGTCCCTCGGTAACTAATGAAAAACTGTTTTTT.

The chain joins TRBV4-3 to TRBJ2-2; 7 bases match TRBD2. CDR1 LGHNA and CDR2 YSLEER come from the germline V gene. The CDR3 loop spans 16 amino acids. The V gene end was trimmed by 5 bases and the J gene end by 2 bases; junction bases not matched to a gene: 8. This CDR3 is CASSRSLAVNTGELFF. The CDR3 bases are TGCGCCAGCAGCAGATCCCTAGCGGTTAACACCGGGGAGCTGTTTTTT.

The table lists this clone with many counts. The chain combines TRBV5-4 with TRBJ2-5; TRBD2 matches 14 bases. Per the germline V gene, CDR1 is SGHNT and CDR2 is YYREEE (reference sequence). The CDR3 runs 17 residues. The V gene end was trimmed by 3 bases and the J gene end by 0 bases; junction bases not matched to a gene: 4. The CDR3, as DNA: TGTGCCAGCAGCTCACGGGGACTAGCGGGGGACCAAGAGACCCAGTACTTC. It translates to CASSSRGLAGDQETQYF.

This chain joins TRBV2 and TRBJ1-3, with 10 bases identical to TRBD1. The junction had 11 bases not matched to a gene; V was cut back by 6 bases and J by 3 bases. The germline V gene has CDR1 SNHLY and CDR2 FYNNEI. There are 17 residues in the CDR3. The CDR3 reads CASRQPRDRGVGNTIYF. The CDR3 DNA follows: TGTGCCAGCAGACAACCGCGGGACAGGGGAGTTGGAAACACCATATATTTT.

The chain uses TRBV7-2 and TRBJ2-7, with 12 bases aligning to TRBD2. This CDR3 has 16 residues. The V gene's germline CDR1 is SGHTA and CDR2 FQGNSA. Trimming took 6 bases from V and 1 from J; bases not matched to a gene: 7. CDR3 sequence: CASRSTSGRPSYEQYF. DNA for the CDR3: TGTGCCAGCAGGTCAACTAGCGGGAGGCCGTCCTACGAGCAGTACTTC.

V gene TRBV4-1 combines with J gene TRBJ2-3; D may match TRBD1 or TRBD2 (6 bases each). The CDR3 totals 14 residues. Per germline, CDR1 MGHRA and CDR2 YSYEKL. V was shortened by 1 base and J by 4 bases, with 9 bases between the two germline ends. CDR3 in DNA: TGCGCCAGCAGCCAAGCGGGGGCCGCAGATACGCAGTATTTT. It is translated as CASSQAGAADTQYF.

The chain recombines TRBV7-8 with TRBJ2-7, with 11 bases that match TRBD2. Losses at the gene ends were 5 bases for V and 3 bases for J; bases not matched to a gene: 3. This CDR3 region has 14 residues. Per germline, CDR1 SGHVS and CDR2 FQNEAQ. The CDR3 spells CASSPGTSGYEQYF. The DNA of the CDR3 is TGTGCCAGCAGCCCAGGGACTAGCGGCTACGAGCAGTACTTC.

This sequence joins TRBV2 and TRBJ2-7; D assignment may be TRBD1 or TRBD2 (5 bases each). The CDR3 is made up of 15 amino acids. With 1 base removed from V and 0 bases from J, the gap between germline ends came to 10 bases. Per germline, CDR1 SNHLY and CDR2 FYNNEI. Written as DNA, the CDR3 is TGTGCCAGCAGTGAAGGTATGGGGGTCTCCTACGAGCAGTACTTC. This codes for CASSEGMGVSYEQYF.

This clone was counted once. The chain carries TRBV7-2 and TRBJ2-7, with 10 bases fitting TRBD2. Germline CDR1 SGHTA, CDR2 FQGNSA. The junction had 8 bases not matched to a gene; V was cut back by 5 bases and J by 4 bases. The CDR3 has 15 residues. The CDR3 bases are TGTGCCAGCAGCCCCCAAGTAGCGGGGGGATACGAGCAGTACTTC. It yields the protein CASSPQVAGGYEQYF.

This chain links TRBV7-2 with TRBJ1-2; 9 bases match TRBD1. The germline CDR1 and CDR2 sequences are SGHTA and FQGNSA. The CDR3 loop spans 13 amino acids. J gave up 8 bases and V 5 bases, and 6 bases lay outside the gene matches. The CDR3 region is CASSLQGARGYTF. The CDR3 DNA is TGTGCCAGCAGCCTACAGGGGGCGCGAGGCTACACCTTC.

The J gene is TRBJ2-5, the V gene TRBV5-1; D unclear. The CDR3 sequence is 15 residues long. Between the trimmed V and J ends, which lost 1 base and 1 base, there was a span of 11 bases. Looked up from germline, CDR1 is SGHRS and CDR2 is YFSETQ. CDR3 in DNA: TGCGCCAGCAGCTTGTTGGGATGGCGCCAAGAGACCCAGTACTTC. Translating it yields CASSLLGWRQETQYF.

The chain employs TRBV2 and TRBJ1-2; a possible D gene is TRBD1 (5 bases). Germline values: CDR1 SNHLY, CDR2 FYNNEI. The CDR3 has 12 amino acids. V was pared by 9 bases and J by 7 bases, with 15 bases between. The DNA for the CDR3 is TGTGCCAGTCCGACAGCGTGGGGTGGCTACACCTTC. Encoded protein: CASPTAWGGYTF.

The chain uses TRBV25-1 and TRBJ1-2, with D possibly matching TRBD1 (6 bases). Germline-derived CDR1 and CDR2 are MGHDK and SYGVNS. This CDR3 has 16 amino acids. Deletions cut 3 bases from V and 8 bases from J, with 22 bases between. CDR3 bases: TGTGCCAGCAGTGATGCCTGGGAGCTGGACAGCGGGGGCTACACCTTC. It specifies CASSDAWELDSGGYTF.

The V and J genes are TRBV7-2 and TRBJ2-5; unclear D gene. Between the trimmed V and J ends, which lost 3 bases and 3 bases, there was a span of 8 bases. This CDR3 comprises 13 residues. Looked up from germline, CDR1 is SGHTA and CDR2 is FQGNSA. The CDR3 DNA follows: TGTGCCAGCAGCTTTGGGCCGGAAGAGACCCAGTACTTC. Translated, it gives CASSFGPEETQYF. The full variable domain, in which reference TRBV7-2 and TRBJ2-5 provide the parts outside the CDR3, is GAGVSQSPSNKVTEKGKDVELRCDPISGHTALYWYRQSLGQGLEFLIYFQGNSAPDKSGLPSDRFSAERTGGSVSTLTIQRTQQEDSAVYLCASSFGPEETQYFGPGTRLLVL.

Only a few counts were recorded for this clone. The rearrangement uses TRBV30 and TRBJ1-6; TRBD1 is a possible D gene (5 bases). The V end was cut by 0 bases, the J end by 10 bases, with 16 bases between. The CDR3 has 15 residues. CDR1 GTSNPN and CDR2 SVGIG come from the germline V gene (reference sequence). The CDR3 DNA is TGTGCCTGGAGTGTATGGATGGTGGGGGAATCACCCCTCCACTTT. Protein sequence: CAWSVWMVGESPLHF.

This chain connects TRBV2 to TRBJ2-5; D perhaps matches TRBD1 (6 bases). The CDR3 spans 12 residues. Germline lookup yields CDR1 SNHLY and CDR2 FYNNEI. Trimming removed 6 bases from V and 2 bases from J, with 7 bases in between. In DNA, the CDR3 is TGTGCCAGCAGCGACAGGCAAGAGACCCAGTACTTC. Translated: CASSDRQETQYF.